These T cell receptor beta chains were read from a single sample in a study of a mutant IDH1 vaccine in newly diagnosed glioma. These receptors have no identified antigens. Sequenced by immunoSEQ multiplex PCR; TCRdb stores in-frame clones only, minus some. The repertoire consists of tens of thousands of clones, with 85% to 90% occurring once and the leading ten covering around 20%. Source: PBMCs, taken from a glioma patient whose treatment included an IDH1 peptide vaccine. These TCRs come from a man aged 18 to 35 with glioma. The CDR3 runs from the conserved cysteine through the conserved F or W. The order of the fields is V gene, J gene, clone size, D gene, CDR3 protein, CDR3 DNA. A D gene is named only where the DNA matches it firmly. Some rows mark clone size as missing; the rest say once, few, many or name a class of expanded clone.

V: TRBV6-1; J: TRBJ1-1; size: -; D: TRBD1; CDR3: CASSGQGVGTEAFF; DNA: TGTGCCAGCAGTGGACAGGGGGTTGGCACTGAAGCTTTCTTT
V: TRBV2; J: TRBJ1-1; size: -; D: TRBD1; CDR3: CASSLGQWNTEAFF; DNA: TGTGCCAGCAGCCTGGGACAGTGGAACACTGAAGCTTTCTTT
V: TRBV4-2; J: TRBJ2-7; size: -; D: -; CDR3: CASSQEESSSYEQYF; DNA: TGTGCCAGCAGCCAAGAGGAATCGAGCTCCTACGAGCAGTACTTC
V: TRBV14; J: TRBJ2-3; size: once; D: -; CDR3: CASSQEWTTTDTQYF; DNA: TGTGCCAGCAGCCAAGAGTGGACTACCACAGATACGCAGTATTTT
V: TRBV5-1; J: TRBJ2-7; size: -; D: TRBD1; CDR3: CASSFILDRASYEQYF; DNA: TGCGCCAGCAGCTTTATATTAGACAGGGCATCCTACGAGCAGTACTTC
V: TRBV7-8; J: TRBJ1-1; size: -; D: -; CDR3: CASSLNRGVLNTEAFF; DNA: TGTGCCAGCAGCTTAAATCGGGGGGTCCTGAACACTGAAGCTTTCTTT
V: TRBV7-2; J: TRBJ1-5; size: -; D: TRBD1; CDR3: CASSMDRAQPQHF; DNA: TGTGCCAGCAGCATGGACAGGGCTCAGCCCCAGCATTTT
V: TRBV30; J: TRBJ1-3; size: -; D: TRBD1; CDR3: CAWSGQGAGNTIYF; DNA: TGTGCCTGGAGTGGACAGGGGGCTGGAAACACCATATATTTT
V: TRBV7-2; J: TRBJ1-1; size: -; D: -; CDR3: CASSLSLTEAFF; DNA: TGTGCCAGCAGCCTATCGTTAACTGAAGCTTTCTTT
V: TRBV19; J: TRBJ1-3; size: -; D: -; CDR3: CASTTRQPSGNTIYF; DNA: TGTGCCAGTACGACCAGGCAACCCTCTGGAAACACCATATATTTT
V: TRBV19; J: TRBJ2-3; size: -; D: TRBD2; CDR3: CASKASGRAGDTQYF; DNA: TGTGCCAGTAAGGCTAGCGGGAGGGCGGGAGATACGCAGTATTTT
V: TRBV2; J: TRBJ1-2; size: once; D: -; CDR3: CASILGSGRMANYGYTF; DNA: TGTGCCAGCATCCTCGGGTCAGGGAGGATGGCTAACTATGGCTACACCTTC
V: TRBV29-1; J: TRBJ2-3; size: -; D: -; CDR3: CSVRTTTDTQYF; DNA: TGCAGCGTACGCACTACGACAGATACGCAGTATTTT
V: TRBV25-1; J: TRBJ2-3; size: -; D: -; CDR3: CASSEFVALPPSTDTQYF; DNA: TGTGCCAGCAGTGAATTTGTAGCACTTCCACCTAGCACAGATACGCAGTATTTT
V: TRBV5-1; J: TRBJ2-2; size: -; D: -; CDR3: CASSLAGTGELFF; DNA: TGCGCCAGCAGCTTGGCGGGGACCGGGGAGCTGTTTTTT
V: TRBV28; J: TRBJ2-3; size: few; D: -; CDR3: CASTSLDTQYF; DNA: TGTGCCAGCACTTCGTTGGATACGCAGTATTTT
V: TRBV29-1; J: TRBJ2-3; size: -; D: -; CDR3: CSLRKEATDTQYF; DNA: TGCAGCTTGAGGAAAGAGGCCACAGATACGCAGTATTTT
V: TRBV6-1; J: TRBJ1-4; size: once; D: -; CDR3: CASSEWSEKLFF; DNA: TGTGCCAGCAGTGAATGGAGTGAAAAACTGTTTTTT
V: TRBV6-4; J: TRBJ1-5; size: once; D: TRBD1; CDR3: CASSETGGQPQHF; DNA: TGTGCCAGCAGTGAAACAGGGGGTCAGCCCCAGCATTTT
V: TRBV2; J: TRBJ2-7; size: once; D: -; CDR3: CASSVGQGRSGEQYF; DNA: TGTGCCAGCAGTGTAGGGCAGGGTCGGTCGGGCGAGCAGTACTTC
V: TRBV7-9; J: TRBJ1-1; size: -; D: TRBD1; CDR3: CASSSYTGVDAEAFF; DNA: TGTGCCAGCAGCTCCTACACAGGGGTAGACGCTGAAGCTTTCTTT
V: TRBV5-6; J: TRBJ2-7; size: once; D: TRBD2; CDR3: CASSRTSGHEQYF; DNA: TGTGCCAGCAGCCGGACTAGCGGGCACGAGCAGTACTTC
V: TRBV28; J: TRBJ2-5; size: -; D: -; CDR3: CASTDPGETQYF; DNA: TGTGCCAGCACCGATCCCGGGGAGACCCAGTACTTC
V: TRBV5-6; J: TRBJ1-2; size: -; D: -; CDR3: CASRSPGKGYGYTF; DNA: TGTGCCAGCCGCTCCCCGGGGAAGGGCTATGGCTACACCTTC
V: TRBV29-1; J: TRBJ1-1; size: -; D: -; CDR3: CSVFRGEAFF; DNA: TGCAGCGTCTTTCGGGGAGAAGCTTTCTTT
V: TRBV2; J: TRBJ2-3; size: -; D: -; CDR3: CASSWVTSTDTQYF; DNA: TGTGCCAGCAGCTGGGTTACAAGCACAGATACGCAGTATTTT
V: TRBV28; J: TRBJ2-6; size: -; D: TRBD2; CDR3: CASKTGTSGANVLTF; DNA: TGTGCCAGCAAGACAGGGACTAGCGGGGCCAACGTCCTGACTTTC